Listed here are 7 T cell receptor beta chains from one sample, sequenced in a study of control samples from healthy donors and cancer patients. Clones were sequenced by immunoSEQ multiplex PCR, and TCRdb holds only the in-frame ones, with some missing. The sample contains over 100,000 clones, about nine tenths of which appear only once. Sequenced material: blood. These receptors all stem from a human donor in good health. The donor label of this sample is uncertain.

This clone was observed a handful of times. The chain joins TRBV19 to TRBJ1-5; D not certain. The germline V gene has CDR1 LNHDA and CDR2 SQIVND (reference sequence). The CDR3 contains 13 residues. Deletions cut 5 bases from V and 3 bases from J, with 8 bases between. The CDR3, as DNA: TGTGCCAGTAGTGGGTCGACCAATCAGCCCCAGCATTTT. Amino acids: CASSGSTNQPQHF.

The chain has TRBV5-4 and TRBJ2-7; D remains ambiguous. There are 16 residues in the CDR3. The V gene's germline CDR1 is SGHNT and CDR2 YYREEE (reference sequence). Trimming removed 4 bases at V and 6 bases at J, with 23 bases between. In nucleotides, the CDR3 is TGTGCCAGCAGCCAAGGCCACCAAGCCATCGCGTCCGAGCAGTACGTC. Protein: CASSQGHQAIASEQYV.

The chain employs TRBV18 and TRBJ2-2, with a possible D match to TRBD1 (5 bases). CDR3 length: 17 amino acids. Germline V gene sequence: CDR1 KGHSH, CDR2 LQKENI. V was shortened by 5 bases and J by 5 bases, with 21 bases between the two germline ends. Here the CDR3 DNA reads TGTGCCAGCTCAGGCAAGACAGTAGCAGGACCGACCGGGGAGCTGTTTTTT. Translating it yields CASSGKTVAGPTGELFF.

J is TRBJ2-7 and V is TRBV11-2, with D unclear. Germline CDR1 and CDR2: SGHAT and FQNNGV. Trimming took off 5 bases at V and 2 bases at J, with 13 bases between the two ends. The CDR3 spans 14 residues. CDR3 bases: TGTGCCAGCAGCGCTTTACAAGGACCCTACGAGCAGTACTTC. Protein sequence: CASSALQGPYEQYF.

The V and J genes are TRBV27 and TRBJ2-2; D not certain. Deletions cut 0 bases from V and 4 bases from J, with 6 bases between. This CDR3 is 14 amino acids long. CDR1 is MNHEY and CDR2 is SMNVEV in the germline V gene (reference sequence). CDR3 sequence (DNA): TGTGCCAGCAGTTTATCTGGAAGCACCGGGGAGCTGTTTTTT. This translates into CASSLSGSTGELFF.

This clone occurred once. Written as DNA, the CDR3 is TGTGCCAGCAGCTTGATGGCGGACAGCTACACTGAAGCTTTCTTT. It yields the protein CASSLMADSYTEAFF. The rearrangement links TRBV5-6 to TRBJ1-1; D perhaps matches TRBD1 (6 bases). Trimming stripped 1 base from V and 3 bases from J, with 13 bases between. Germline V lookup: CDR1 SGHDT, CDR2 YYEEEE. The CDR3 runs to 15 residues.

The chain employs TRBV6-6 and TRBJ1-4; D not resolved. Trimming took off 6 bases at V and 10 bases at J, with 9 bases between the two ends. The CDR3 is made up of 11 amino acids. CDR1 MNHNY and CDR2 SVGAGI come from the germline V gene (reference sequence). CDR3 loop: CASSPSGKLFF. The CDR3 DNA reads TGTGCCAGCAGCCCCTCTGGAAAACTGTTTTTT.